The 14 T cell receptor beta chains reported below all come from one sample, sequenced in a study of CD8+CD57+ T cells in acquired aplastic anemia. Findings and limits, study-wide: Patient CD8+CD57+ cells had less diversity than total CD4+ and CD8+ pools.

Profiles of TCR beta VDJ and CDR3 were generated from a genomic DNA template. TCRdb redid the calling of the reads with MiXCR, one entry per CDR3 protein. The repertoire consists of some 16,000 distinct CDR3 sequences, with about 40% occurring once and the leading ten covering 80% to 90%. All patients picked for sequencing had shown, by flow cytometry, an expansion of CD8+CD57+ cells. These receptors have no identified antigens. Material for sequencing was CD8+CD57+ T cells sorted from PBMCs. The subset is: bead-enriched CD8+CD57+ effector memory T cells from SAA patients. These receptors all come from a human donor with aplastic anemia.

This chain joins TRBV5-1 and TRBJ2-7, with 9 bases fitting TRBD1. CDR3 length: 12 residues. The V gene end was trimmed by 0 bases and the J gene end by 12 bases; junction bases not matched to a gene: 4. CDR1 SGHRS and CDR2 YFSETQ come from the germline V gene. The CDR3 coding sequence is TGCGCCAGCAGCTTGGAGGGACAGGGTACGTACTTC. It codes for CASSLEGQGTYF.

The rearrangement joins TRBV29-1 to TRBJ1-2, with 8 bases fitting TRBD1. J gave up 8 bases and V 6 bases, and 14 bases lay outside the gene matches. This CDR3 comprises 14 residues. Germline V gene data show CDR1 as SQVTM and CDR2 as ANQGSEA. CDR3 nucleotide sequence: TGCAGCGTACCCCTGGGCAGGGGGCTTCGAGGCTACACCTTC. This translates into CSVPLGRGLRGYTF.

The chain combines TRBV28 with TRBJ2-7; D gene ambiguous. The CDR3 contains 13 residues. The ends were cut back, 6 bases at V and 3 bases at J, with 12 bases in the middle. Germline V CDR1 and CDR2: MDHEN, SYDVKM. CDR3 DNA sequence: TGTGCCAGCAGGACGAGCATGAACTACGAGCAGTACTTC. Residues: CASRTSMNYEQYF.

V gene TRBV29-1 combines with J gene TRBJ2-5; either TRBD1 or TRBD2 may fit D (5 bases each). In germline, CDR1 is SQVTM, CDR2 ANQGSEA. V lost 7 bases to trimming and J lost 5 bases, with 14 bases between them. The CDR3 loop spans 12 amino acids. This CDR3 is CSGGRGDETQYF. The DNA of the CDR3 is TGCAGCGGAGGCCGAGGGGATGAGACCCAGTACTTC. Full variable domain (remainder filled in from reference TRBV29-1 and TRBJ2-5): SAVISQKPSRDICQRGTSLTIQCQVDSQVTMMFWYRQQPGQSLTLIATANQGSEATYESGFVIDKFPISRPNLTFSTLTVSNMSPEDSSIYLCSGGRGDETQYFGPGTRLLVL.

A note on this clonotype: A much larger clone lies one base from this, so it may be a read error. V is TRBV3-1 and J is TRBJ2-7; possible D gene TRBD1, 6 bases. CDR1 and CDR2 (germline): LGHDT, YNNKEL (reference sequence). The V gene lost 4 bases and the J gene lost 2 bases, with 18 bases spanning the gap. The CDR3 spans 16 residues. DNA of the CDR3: TGTGCCAGCAGCCGAACCGAGGGGGTACTTACCTACGAGCAGTACTTC. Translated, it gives CASSRTEGVLTYEQYF.

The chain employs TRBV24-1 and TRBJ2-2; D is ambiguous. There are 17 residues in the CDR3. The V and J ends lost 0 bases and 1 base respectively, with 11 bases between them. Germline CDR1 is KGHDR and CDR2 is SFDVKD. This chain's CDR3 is CATSDLSWYGNTGELFF. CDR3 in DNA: TGTGCCACCAGTGATTTGTCTTGGTACGGGAACACCGGGGAGCTGTTTTTT.

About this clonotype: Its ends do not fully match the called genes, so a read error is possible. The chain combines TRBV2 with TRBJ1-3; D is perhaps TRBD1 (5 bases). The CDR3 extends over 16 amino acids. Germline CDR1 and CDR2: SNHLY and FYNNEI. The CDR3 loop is CASSVVTGPSGNTIYF. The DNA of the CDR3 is TGTGCCAGCAGTGTCGTAACAGGACCCTCTGGAAACACCATATACTTT. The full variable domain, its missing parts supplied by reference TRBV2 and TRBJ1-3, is EPEVTQTPSHQVTQMGQEVILRCVPISNHLYFYWYRQILGQKVEFLVSFYNNEISEKSEIFDDQFSVERPDGSNFTLKIRSTKLEDSAMYFCASSVVTGPSGNTIYFGEGSWLTVV.

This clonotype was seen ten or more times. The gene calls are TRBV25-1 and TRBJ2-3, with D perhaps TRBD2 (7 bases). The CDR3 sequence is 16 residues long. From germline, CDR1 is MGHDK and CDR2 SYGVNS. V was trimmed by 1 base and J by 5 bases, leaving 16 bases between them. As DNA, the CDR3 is TGTGCCAGCAGTGAATTTGAGGAGCGGGGACAAGATACGCAGTATTTT. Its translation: CASSEFEERGQDTQYF.

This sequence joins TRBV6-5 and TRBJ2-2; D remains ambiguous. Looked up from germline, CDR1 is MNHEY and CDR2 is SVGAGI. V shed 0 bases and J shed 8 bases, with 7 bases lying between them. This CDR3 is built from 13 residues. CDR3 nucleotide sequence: TGTGCCAGCAGTTACTCGGCAGGAGGGGAGCTGTTTTTT. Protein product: CASSYSAGGELFF.

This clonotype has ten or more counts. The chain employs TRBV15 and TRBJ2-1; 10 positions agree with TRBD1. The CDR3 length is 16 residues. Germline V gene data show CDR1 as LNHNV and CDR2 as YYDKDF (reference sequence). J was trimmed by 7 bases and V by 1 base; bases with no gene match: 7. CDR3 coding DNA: TGTGCCACCAGCAGAGGGGCGGGACAGGGGTTGAATGAGCAGTTCTTC. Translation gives CATSRGAGQGLNEQFF.

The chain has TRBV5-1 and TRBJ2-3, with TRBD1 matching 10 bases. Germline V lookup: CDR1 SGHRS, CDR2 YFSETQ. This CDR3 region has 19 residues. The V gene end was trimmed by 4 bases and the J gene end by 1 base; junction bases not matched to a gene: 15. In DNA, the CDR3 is TGCGCCAGCAGCGAGTTGAGGGGGACAGGGGTTTTTGGCACAGATACGCAGTATTTT. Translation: CASSELRGTGVFGTDTQYF. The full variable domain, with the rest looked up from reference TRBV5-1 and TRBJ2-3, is KAGVTQTPRYLIKTRGQQVTLSCSPISGHRSVSWYQQTPGQGLQFLFEYFSETQRNKGNFPGRFSGRQFSNSRSEMNVSTLELGDSALYLCASSELRGTGVFGTDTQYFGPGTRLTVL.

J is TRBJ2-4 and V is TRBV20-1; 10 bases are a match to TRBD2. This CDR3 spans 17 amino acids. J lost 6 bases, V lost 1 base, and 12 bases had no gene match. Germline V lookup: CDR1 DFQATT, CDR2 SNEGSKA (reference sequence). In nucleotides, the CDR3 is TGCAGTGCTAGAGGTTGGCTAGCGGGAGCGAGAGGAAACATTCAGTACTTC. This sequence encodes CSARGWLAGARGNIQYF.

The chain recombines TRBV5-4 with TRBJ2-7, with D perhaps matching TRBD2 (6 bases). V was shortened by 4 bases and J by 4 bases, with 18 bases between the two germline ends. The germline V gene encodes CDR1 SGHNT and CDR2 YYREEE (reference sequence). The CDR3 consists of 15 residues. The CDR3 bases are TGTGCCAGCAGCCCTGGATGGGGGGAGGATTACGAGCAGTACTTC. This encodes CASSPGWGEDYEQYF.

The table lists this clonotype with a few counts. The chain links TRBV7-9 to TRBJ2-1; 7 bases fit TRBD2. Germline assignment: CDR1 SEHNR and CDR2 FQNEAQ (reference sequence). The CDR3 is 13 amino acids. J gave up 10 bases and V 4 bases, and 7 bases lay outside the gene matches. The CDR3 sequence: CASSSGLVGEQFF. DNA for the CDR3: TGTGCCAGCAGCTCAGGACTAGTGGGAGAGCAGTTCTTC.